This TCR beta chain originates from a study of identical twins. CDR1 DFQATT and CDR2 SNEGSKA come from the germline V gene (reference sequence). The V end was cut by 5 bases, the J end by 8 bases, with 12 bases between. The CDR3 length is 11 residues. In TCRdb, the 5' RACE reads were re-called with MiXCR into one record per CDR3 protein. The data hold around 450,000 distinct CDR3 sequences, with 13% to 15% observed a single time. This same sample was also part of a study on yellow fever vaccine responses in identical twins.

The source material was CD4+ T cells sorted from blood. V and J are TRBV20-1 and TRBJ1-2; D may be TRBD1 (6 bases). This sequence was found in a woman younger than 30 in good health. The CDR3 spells CSARRTEGYTF. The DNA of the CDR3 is TGCAGTGCTCGCCGGACAGAGGGCTACACCTTC.